The T cell receptor (beta chain) described here comes from a study of shared clonotypes between healthy human individuals. Study information: With ages of 18 to 49, the donors were two women and three men. Findings and limits, study-wide: Naive CD4 clonotypes overlapped across several donors at around 4.7%. Sequencing depth was expected to influence donor clonotype sharing.

Around 30,000 T cell genomes, or roughly 180 ng DNA, went into the sorted-subset replicate PCRs. Clones were read by immunoSEQ multiplex PCR, and TCRdb kept only the in-frame ones, dropping some. This sample has 1.5 million to 1.9 million clones, with about 98% found just once. Concerning this clone: Its target is not known.

V lost 2 bases and J 2 bases, leaving 7 bases between the germline ends. Germline CDR1 is MNHNS and CDR2 is SASEGT. This CDR3 spans 13 amino acids. The chain employs TRBV6-1 and TRBJ2-7; D is ambiguous. This receptor was identified in a man aged 25 to 40 in good health. The sample taken for sequencing was naive CD4+ T cells sorted from blood. Subset described: CD45RA+ positively selected. CDR3 region: CASSEPPAYEQYF. The CDR3 DNA is TGTGCCAGCAGTGAACCCCCCGCCTACGAGCAGTACTTC.